Sequencing of this T cell receptor beta chain was carried out in a study of PD-1 blockade in classical Hodgkin lymphoma. Notes on this clone: Its antigen remains unknown.

Whole-study results and caveats: Patients excluded were those beginning nivolumab under 1 year after ASCT. TCR diversity in CD4+, not CD8+, cells rose significantly by C4D1. Reports indicated that newly diagnosed patients had lower baseline TCR diversity than healthy donors did. The study found complete responders had baseline diversity similar to newly diagnosed patients.

Sequencing used immunoSEQ multiplex PCR; TCRdb keeps in-frame clones, though not all of them. The sample lists about 94,000 clones, under 95% occurring once. Indicated time point: cycle 4 day 1 (C4D1), after five to seven weeks of nivolumab. Every patient was affected by relapse after autologous stem cell transplantation, while exposure to brentuximab vedotin was not uniform. The germline V gene encodes CDR1 SGHDT and CDR2 YYEEEE. This CDR3 is built from 15 residues. V was shortened by 0 bases and J by 4 bases, with 10 bases between the two germline ends. Sequenced material: peripheral blood mononuclear cells (PBMCs), taken before the fourth cycle of nivolumab. The chain has TRBV5-6 and TRBJ1-4; D is unresolved. The sequence was obtained from a human donor with classical Hodgkin lymphoma. The CDR3 DNA reads TGTGCCAGCAGCTTGGCCGGGGAGCGTAATGAAAAACTGTTTTTT. This encodes CASSLAGERNEKLFF.